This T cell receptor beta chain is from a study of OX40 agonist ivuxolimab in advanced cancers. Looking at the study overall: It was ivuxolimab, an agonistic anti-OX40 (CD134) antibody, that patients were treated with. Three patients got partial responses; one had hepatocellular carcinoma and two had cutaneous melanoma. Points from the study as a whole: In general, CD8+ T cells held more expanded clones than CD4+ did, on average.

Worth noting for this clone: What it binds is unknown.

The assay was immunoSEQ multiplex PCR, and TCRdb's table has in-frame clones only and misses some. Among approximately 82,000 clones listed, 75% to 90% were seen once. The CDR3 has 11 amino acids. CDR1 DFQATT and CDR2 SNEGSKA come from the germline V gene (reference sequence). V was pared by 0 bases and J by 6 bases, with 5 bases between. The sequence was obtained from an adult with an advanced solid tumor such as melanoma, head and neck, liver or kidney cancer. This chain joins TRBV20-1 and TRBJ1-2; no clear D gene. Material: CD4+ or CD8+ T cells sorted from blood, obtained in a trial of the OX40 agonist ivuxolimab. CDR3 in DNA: TGCAGTGCTAGAGAAGGAGATGGCTACACCTTC. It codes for CSAREGDGYTF.